This T cell receptor beta chain was captured by sequencing in a study of OX40 agonist ivuxolimab in advanced cancers. This CDR3 is 15 amino acids long. The V gene's germline CDR1 is SGHAT and CDR2 FQNNGV. V was clipped by 2 bases and J by 6 bases; unmatched bases: 4. Findings and limits, study-wide: Some of the nonresponding patients also showed low levels of normalized T-cell clonal expansion.

Assay: immunoSEQ multiplex PCR; the TCRdb copy retains only in-frame clones and omits some. The sample yields approximately 50,000 clones, more than 75% seen once. About this clone itself: Its cognate antigen is unknown.

The clonotype originates from an adult with an advanced solid tumor such as melanoma, head and neck, liver or kidney cancer. The chain is built from TRBV11-2 and TRBJ2-3; 11 bases line up with TRBD2. The material was CD4+ or CD8+ T cells sorted from blood, obtained in a trial of the OX40 agonist ivuxolimab. The CDR3 coding sequence is TGTGCCAGCAGCTTATTAGCGGGAGGGTTGGATACGCAGTATTTT. Translation gives CASSLLAGGLDTQYF.